This record concerns one T cell receptor beta chain sequence. Its antigen is currently unknown. This specimen belongs to a study of radiotherapy plus CTLA-4 blockade in lung cancer. Looking at the study overall: Objective response rate was 18%; disease control rate, approximately 28%. Regarding the study as a whole: Tumor-derived TCR clones expanded in blood after radiotherapy plus ipilimumab.

Chemo-refractory metastatic non-small-cell lung cancer patients underwent focal radiation alongside CTLA-4 blockade with ipilimumab. This CDR3 has 16 amino acids. Germline V gene sequence: CDR1 SGHTA, CDR2 FQGNSA. V lost 5 bases to trimming and J lost 1 base, with 14 bases between them. The assay was immunoSEQ multiplex PCR, and TCRdb's table has in-frame clones only and misses some. The sample records 52,000 or so clones, 70% to 85% being singletons. The sequences come from peripheral blood, collected from a patient treated with radiotherapy plus ipilimumab. This chain links TRBV7-2 with TRBJ1-4; D is undetermined. This TCR was sampled from a human donor with non-small cell lung cancer who had a partial response to radiotherapy plus ipilimumab. CDR3: CASSLQPGRTNEKLFF. DNA of the CDR3: TGTGCCAGCAGCCTCCAGCCAGGCCGAACTAATGAAAAACTGTTTTTT.